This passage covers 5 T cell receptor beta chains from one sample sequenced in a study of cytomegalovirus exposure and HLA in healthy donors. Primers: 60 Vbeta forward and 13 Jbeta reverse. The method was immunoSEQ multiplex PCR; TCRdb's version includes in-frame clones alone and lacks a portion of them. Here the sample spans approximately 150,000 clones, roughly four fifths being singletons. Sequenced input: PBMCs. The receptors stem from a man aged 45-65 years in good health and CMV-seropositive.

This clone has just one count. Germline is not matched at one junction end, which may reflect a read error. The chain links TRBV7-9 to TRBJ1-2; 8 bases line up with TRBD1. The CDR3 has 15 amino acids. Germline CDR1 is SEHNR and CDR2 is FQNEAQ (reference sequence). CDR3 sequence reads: CSSSQGQGSNYGYTF. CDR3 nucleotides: TGTTCCAGCAGCCAAGGACAGGGTAGTAACTATGGCTACACCTTC.

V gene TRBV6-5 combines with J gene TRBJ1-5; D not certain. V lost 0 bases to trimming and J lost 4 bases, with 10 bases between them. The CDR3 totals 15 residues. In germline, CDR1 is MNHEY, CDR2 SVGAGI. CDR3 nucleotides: TGTGCCAGCAGTTACTCGGCAGTGTCGAATCAGCCCCAGCATTTT. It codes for CASSYSAVSNQPQHF.

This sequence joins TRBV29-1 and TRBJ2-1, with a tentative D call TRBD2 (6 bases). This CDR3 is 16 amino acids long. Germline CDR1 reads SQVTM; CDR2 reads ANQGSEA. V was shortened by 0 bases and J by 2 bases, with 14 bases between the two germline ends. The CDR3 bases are TGCAGCGTTGAAGACTCCCGGGGGATGACCTACAATGAGCAGTTCTTC. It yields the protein CSVEDSRGMTYNEQFF.

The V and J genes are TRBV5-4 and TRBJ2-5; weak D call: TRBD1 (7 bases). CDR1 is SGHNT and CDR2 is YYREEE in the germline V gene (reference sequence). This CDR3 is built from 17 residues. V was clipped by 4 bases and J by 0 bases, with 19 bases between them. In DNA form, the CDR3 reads TGTGCCAGCAGCCCCCCCAGGGGGGCAGGGGACCAAGAGACCCAGTACTTC. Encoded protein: CASSPPRGAGDQETQYF.

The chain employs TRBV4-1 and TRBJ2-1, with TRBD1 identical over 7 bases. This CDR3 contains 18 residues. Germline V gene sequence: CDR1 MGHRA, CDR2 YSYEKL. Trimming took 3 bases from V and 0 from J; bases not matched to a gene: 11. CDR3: CASSQTPPGQSSYNEQFF. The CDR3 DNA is TGCGCCAGCAGCCAGACACCACCGGGACAGAGCTCCTACAATGAGCAGTTCTTC.